These 30 T cell receptor beta chains share one sample of origin, sequenced in a study of tumor-infiltrating lymphocytes in primary liver carcinoma. Germline DNA was also extracted, and blood RNA was taken from unsorted whole blood. From roughly 0.45 ug total RNA, TCR beta cDNA was generated with a primer in the constant region. ARM-PCR was slightly modified, and three nested multiplex PCR rounds with it gave rise to the TCR beta libraries. The two initial PCR rounds, roughly 9 cycles each, used TRBV1-TRBV30 forward and C-beta reverse primers. MiXCR was run by TCRdb on the multiplex PCR reads, yielding one entry per CDR3 protein. Of 310,000 or so distinct CDR3 sequences in the sample, less than 65% are singletons; the top ten hold under 8%. Specimen: peripheral blood. The receptors originated from a man aged 35 to 55 with primary liver carcinoma and hepatitis B virus infection.

This clonotype appeared many times. The J gene is TRBJ2-7, the V gene TRBV4-2; possible D gene TRBD2, 6 bases. The CDR3 sequence is 16 residues long. CDR1 is LGHNA, CDR2 YNFKEQ, per germline. V lost 1 base, J lost 3 bases, and 16 bases lay in between. The CDR3 protein is CASSQGSLDYVYEQYF. In DNA, the CDR3 is TGTGCCAGCAGCCAAGGGAGTTTGGACTACGTCTACGAGCAGTACTTC.

The table lists this clonotype with many counts. The V and J genes are TRBV12-3 or TRBV12-4 and TRBJ1-2; 8 nucleotides line up with TRBD1. CDR3 size: 13 residues. The V gene end was trimmed by 7 bases and the J gene end by 5 bases; junction bases not matched to a gene: 6. CDR3 bases: TGTGCCAGCACCCGGACAGGGATATATGGCTACACCTTC. This translates into CASTRTGIYGYTF.

Comment on this clonotype: One end of the junction does not line up with germline, which may come from a read error. The chain recombines TRBV10-3 with TRBJ2-7; 8 bases are shared with TRBD1. CDR1 and CDR2 (germline): ENHRY, SYGVKD. CDR3 length: 16 amino acids. The CDR3 sequence: CAIGESRTGTIYEQYF. CDR3 nucleotide sequence: TGTGCCATCGGTGAATCCAGGACAGGGACGATCTACGAGCAGTACTTC.

A word on this clonotype: A much more abundant neighbour one base away suggests this may be a read error. This chain connects TRBV29-1 to TRBJ2-3; possible D gene TRBD2, 6 bases. The CDR3 runs to 14 residues. With 0 bases removed from V and 2 bases from J, the gap between germline ends came to 9 bases. Germline loops: CDR1 SQVTM, CDR2 ANQGSEA. Here the CDR3 DNA reads TGCAGCGTTGAAGATCGGGGGAACACAGATACGCAGTATTTT. Translation: CSVEDRGNTDTQYF.

This clonotype turned up a few times. A clone one base away is much larger, so this may be a read error. V is TRBV6-5 and J is TRBJ2-1; D gene uncertain. Trimming took off 4 bases at V and 9 bases at J, with 13 bases between the two ends. The CDR3 covers 13 residues. Germline V gives CDR1 MNHEY, CDR2 SVGAGI. CDR3 region: CASSCVLSGEQFF. CDR3 DNA sequence: TGTGCCAGCAGTTGCGTACTTTCTGGTGAGCAGTTCTTC.

V gene TRBV4-2 combines with J gene TRBJ1-4, with no clear D. There are 15 residues in the CDR3. The ends were cut back, 0 bases at V and 4 bases at J, with 9 bases in the middle. Germline lookup yields CDR1 LGHNA and CDR2 YNFKEQ. CDR3 residues: CASSQDGDYNEKLFF. CDR3 DNA: TGTGCCAGCAGCCAAGACGGGGATTATAATGAAAAACTGTTTTTT.

Concerning this clonotype: One end of the junction varies from germline; a read error may be responsible. The V gene is TRBV6-6, the J gene TRBJ1-6; D gene unclear. The CDR3 is 14 amino acids. Germline CDR1 is MNHNY and CDR2 is SVGAGI (reference sequence). CDR3 in amino acids: CASSYSGMNSHLHF. CDR3 sequence (DNA): TGTGCCAGCAGTTACTCGGGAATGAATTCACACCTCCACTTT.

The table lists this clonotype with many counts. J is TRBJ1-1 and V is TRBV6-1, with D unclear. This CDR3 has 12 residues. Germline V gives CDR1 MNHNS, CDR2 SASEGT. Trimming left V 10 bases short and J 3 bases short, with 12 bases between. CDR3 in amino acids: CAIPVPDTEAFF. In DNA form, the CDR3 reads TGTGCCATCCCAGTTCCGGACACTGAAGCTTTCTTT.

This chain links TRBV11-2 with TRBJ2-1; the match to TRBD2 covers 13 bases. The ends lost 6 bases at V and 11 bases at J; junction bases unmatched: 10. There are 15 residues in the CDR3. Germline assignment: CDR1 SGHAT and CDR2 FQNNGV. The DNA for the CDR3 is TGTGCCAGCAGTTCGGGACTAGCGGGATCCCTTCAGCAGTTCTTC. It is translated as CASSSGLAGSLQQFF.

This clonotype was detected only a few times. The chain employs TRBV24-1 and TRBJ2-7; possibly TRBD1 or TRBD2 for D (5 bases each). The V gene lost 6 bases and the J gene lost 5 bases, with 16 bases spanning the gap. This CDR3 has 14 amino acids. CDR1 KGHDR and CDR2 SFDVKD come from the germline V gene. CDR3 coding DNA: TGTGCCACCAGTCGGGGCGATGGGTGGGACGAGCAGTACTTC. Translated, it gives CATSRGDGWDEQYF.

The rearrangement uses TRBV11-2 and TRBJ1-2, with D perhaps TRBD1 (5 bases). The CDR3 runs 13 residues. From germline, CDR1 is SGHAT and CDR2 FQNNGV. V dropped 5 bases and J dropped 3 bases, with 10 bases sitting between them. The chain's CDR3 is CASSPGGDYGYTF. Written as DNA, the CDR3 is TGTGCCAGCAGCCCGGGGGGAGACTATGGCTACACCTTC.

In the case of this clonotype: This may come from a read error, since a much larger clone is one base off. This sequence joins TRBV6-6 and TRBJ2-7; D is unresolved. Germline CDR1 reads MNHNY; CDR2 reads SVGAGI (reference sequence). V dropped 3 bases and J dropped 6 bases, with 18 bases sitting between them. CDR3 length: 15 amino acids. CDR3 loop: CASSYTLGKRCEQYF. The DNA of the CDR3 is TGTGCCAGCAGTTATACATTGGGGAAGAGATGCGAGCAGTACTTC.

Worth noting for this clonotype: At one end the junction does not follow the germline gene, possibly because of a read error. V usage is TRBV11-2 and J usage is TRBJ1-2; D is ambiguous. The germline CDR1 and CDR2 sequences are SGHAT and FQNNGV. The CDR3 is 15 residues long. CDR3 nucleotides: TGTGCCAGCAGCTTAGCGGCGGATAAAATCTATGACTACACCTTC. It yields the protein CASSLAADKIYDYTF.

This clonotype was observed a handful of times. This may stem from a read error, because a much larger clone lies one nucleotide away. The conserved closing phenylalanine or tryptophan is absent in this CDR3, likely reflecting a read error. V is TRBV29-1 and J is TRBJ2-3, with D perhaps matching TRBD1 or TRBD2 (5 bases each). Trimming took off 4 bases at V and 6 bases at J, with 14 bases between the two ends. Germline V gives CDR1 SQVTM, CDR2 ANQGSEA. This CDR3 is built from 13 residues. The CDR3 reads CSVVRQGVDTQYL. CDR3 coding DNA: TGCAGCGTTGTGCGGCAGGGAGTCGATACGCAGTATCTT.

This clonotype has just a few counts. A much larger clone differs from this one at a single base, so this may be a read error. V is TRBV4-3 and J is TRBJ2-7, with D unclear. Germline V gene sequence: CDR1 LGHNA, CDR2 YSLEER. This CDR3 is built from 14 residues. CDR3 in amino acids: CTSSQVKATGEQYF. The CDR3 nucleotides are TGCACCAGCAGCCAAGTAAAGGCCACGGGCGAGCAGTACTTC.

With regard to this clonotype: Given a much more abundant clone one base away, this may be a read error. The CDR3 ends on some other residue instead of the conserved phenylalanine or tryptophan, so this is likely a read error. The chain couples TRBV6-6 to TRBJ2-2, with D perhaps matching TRBD1 or TRBD2 (5 bases each). The germline CDR1 and CDR2 sequences are MNHNY and SVGAGI (reference sequence). The V end was cut by 4 bases, the J end by 2 bases, with 26 bases between. The length of the CDR3 is 20 residues. The CDR3 DNA reads as TGTGCCAGCAGTTTTGTTCCGGGACCTTCATTTACGAAAAACACCGGGGAGCTGTTTCTT. Translated: CASSFVPGPSFTKNTGELFL.

This clonotype was detected only a few times. The chain employs TRBV5-6 and TRBJ2-7, with D tentatively TRBD2 (6 bases). Trimming left V 2 bases short and J 7 bases short, with 10 bases between. The CDR3 contains 12 residues. The germline CDR1 and CDR2 sequences are SGHDT and YYEEEE. The CDR3 loop is CASSFWGDEQYF. CDR3 DNA: TGTGCCAGCAGCTTTTGGGGGGATGAGCAGTACTTC.

This clonotype was detected only once. At one end the junction does not follow the germline gene, possibly because of a read error. This sequence joins TRBV7-2 and TRBJ1-6; tentatively, D is TRBD1 (5 bases). Germline V lookup: CDR1 SGHTA, CDR2 FQGNSA. This CDR3 has 15 residues. CDR3 sequence: CVSSLVGREPSPLHF. CDR3 coding DNA: TGTGTCAGCAGCTTAGTGGGCAGGGAGCCTTCACCCCTCCACTTT.

Notes on this clonotype: Germline and junction disagree at one end, which may indicate a read error. The V gene is TRBV28, the J gene TRBJ1-6; 10 bases map to TRBD1. This CDR3 comprises 17 residues. Germline V gene lookup returns CDR1 MDHEN and CDR2 SYDVKM. The CDR3 nucleotides read TGTGCCAGTAGTTTATTTTCCGGGACAGGGGATAATTCACCCCTCCACTTT. The encoded protein is CASSLFSGTGDNSPLHF.

This chain links TRBV6-2 or TRBV6-3 with TRBJ2-4; D possibly corresponds to TRBD1 (5 bases). Germline V lookup: CDR1 MNHEY, CDR2 SVGEGT. V lost 2 bases and J 7 bases, leaving 18 bases between the germline ends. This CDR3 contains 16 residues. In DNA form, the CDR3 reads TGTGCCAGCAGTTACCCGACAGTGCCGACCCGTAACATTCAGTACTTC. This sequence encodes CASSYPTVPTRNIQYF.

The V and J genes are TRBV9 and TRBJ2-2; D is uncertain. The V gene's germline CDR1 is SGDLS and CDR2 YYNGEE. Trimming cost V 0 bases and J 10 bases, with 10 bases left between them. This CDR3 contains 13 residues. CDR3 in DNA: TGTGCCAGCAGCGTAGATGGAATTAAGGAGCTGTTTTTT. It yields the protein CASSVDGIKELFF.

As to this clonotype: This may stem from a read error, because a much larger clone lies one nucleotide away. As DNA, the CDR3 is TGTGCCAGTGCAGATCTTCGACGGGCTACACGGGCTTTCTTT. This codes for CASADLRRATRAFF. This rearrangement joins TRBV5-6 to TRBJ1-1, with no clear D. CDR1 and CDR2 from the germline V gene are SGHDT and YYEEEE. This CDR3 has 14 amino acids. V lost 8 bases to trimming and J lost 11 bases, with 25 bases between them.

This clonotype has a single count. The chain is built from TRBV4-2 and TRBJ2-2; D may be TRBD1 (5 bases). This CDR3 comprises 15 residues. CDR1 is LGHNA, CDR2 YNFKEQ, per germline. V lost 4 bases and J 8 bases, leaving 17 bases between the germline ends. The CDR3 here is CASSRRTWGGGELFF. The DNA for the CDR3 is TGTGCCAGCAGCCGTCGGACATGGGGCGGTGGGGAGCTGTTTTTT.

This clonotype is termed medium-sized. The chain has TRBV11-2 and TRBJ2-1; the match to TRBD2 covers 12 bases. The CDR3 is 15 amino acids. Germline assignment: CDR1 SGHAT and CDR2 FQNNGV. The junction had 5 bases not matched to a gene; V was cut back by 3 bases and J by 8 bases. CDR3 protein: CASSFGTSGWDEQFF. The DNA for the CDR3 is TGTGCCAGCAGCTTCGGGACTAGCGGGTGGGATGAGCAGTTCTTC.

On this clonotype itself: A much bigger clone sits one base away, suggesting this may be a read error. V gene TRBV6-1 combines with J gene TRBJ1-4; no definite D call. The CDR3 runs to 14 residues. The V end was cut by 8 bases, the J end by 7 bases, with 17 bases between. The V gene's germline CDR1 is MNHNS and CDR2 SASEGT. CDR3 in amino acids: CASWQENVPEKLFF. CDR3 DNA: TGTGCCAGCTGGCAAGAAAATGTTCCTGAAAAACTGTTTTTT.

This clonotype was seen only a few times. At one of its ends the junction is not consistent with the germline gene, which may arise from a read error. The chain recombines TRBV6-5 with TRBJ1-5; 12 positions agree with TRBD1. This CDR3 contains 17 residues. Germline V gene data show CDR1 as MNHEY and CDR2 as SVGAGI. The CDR3 DNA reads TGTGTCAGCAGTCCTGGGACAGGGGGCCGGGGCAATCAGCCCCAGCATTTT. Translating it yields CVSSPGTGGRGNQPQHF.

Of note for this clonotype: This may arise from a read error, as a much more abundant clone is one base away. CDR3 amino acids: CASSGRAGETQYF. CDR3 in DNA: TGTGCCAGCAGCGGGAGGGCGGGAGAGACCCAGTACTTC. The rearrangement joins TRBV11-1 to TRBJ2-5, with TRBD2 matching over 7 bases. The CDR3 has 13 amino acids. CDR1 and CDR2 (germline): SGHAT, FQDESV (reference sequence). The V segment lost 5 bases and the J segment 4 bases; nucleotides outside the gene matches: 4.

Regarding this clonotype: At one end, the junction sequence differs from germline, possibly due to a read error. The chain is built from TRBV11-2 and TRBJ2-1; no clear D gene. Germline assignment: CDR1 SGHAT and CDR2 FQNNGV. CDR3 length: 14 residues. This CDR3 is CASSLSACYNEQFF. CDR3 coding DNA: TGTGCAAGCAGCTTATCAGCATGCTACAATGAGCAGTTCTTC.

About this clonotype: An end of the junction does not agree with germline; a read error may underlie this. This rearrangement joins TRBV4-1 to TRBJ2-2, with a weak D call TRBD2 (5 bases). The CDR3 extends over 12 amino acids. Looked up from germline, CDR1 is MGHRA and CDR2 is YSYEKL. The CDR3 loop reads CASSQESGDLFF. The CDR3 nucleotides read TGCGCCAGCAGCCAAGAATCCGGGGATCTGTTTTTT.

Comment on this clonotype: A read error may produce the germline difference seen at one junction end. The chain uses TRBV4-2 and TRBJ2-1; TRBD2 agrees at 9 bases. Germline V gene lookup returns CDR1 LGHNA and CDR2 YNFKEQ. The length of the CDR3 is 19 residues. CDR3 amino acids: CASGQEGGFRAGGRNEQFF. The CDR3 DNA follows: TGCGCCAGCGGCCAAGAAGGCGGCTTTAGAGCGGGGGGCCGCAATGAGCAGTTCTTC.